Included here is one T cell receptor (beta chain) sequence, with context. The assay was immunoSEQ multiplex PCR, and TCRdb's table has in-frame clones only and misses some. The data show around 23,000 clones, 89% seen once. The data stem from a study of blood T cell repertoires in COVID-19. The wider study: The study drew acute and convalescent COVID-19 samples from the United States, Italy and Spain. PBMCs, B-cell-depleted T cells, or T cells provided the cDNA or gDNA that made up the material.

The sequence was collected from a human donor in a cohort sampled during active COVID-19. The sequenced material came from peripheral blood.

This CDR3 is CASRGWGGQETQYF. CDR3 nucleotide sequence: TGTGCCAGCAGGGGATGGGGGGGGCAAGAGACCCAGTACTTC. The gene calls are TRBV27 and TRBJ2-5; 7 positions agree with TRBD2. The CDR3 is 14 residues long. The V gene's germline CDR1 is MNHEY and CDR2 SMNVEV (reference sequence). Trimming removed 6 bases from V and 2 bases from J; junction bases left unmatched: 6.